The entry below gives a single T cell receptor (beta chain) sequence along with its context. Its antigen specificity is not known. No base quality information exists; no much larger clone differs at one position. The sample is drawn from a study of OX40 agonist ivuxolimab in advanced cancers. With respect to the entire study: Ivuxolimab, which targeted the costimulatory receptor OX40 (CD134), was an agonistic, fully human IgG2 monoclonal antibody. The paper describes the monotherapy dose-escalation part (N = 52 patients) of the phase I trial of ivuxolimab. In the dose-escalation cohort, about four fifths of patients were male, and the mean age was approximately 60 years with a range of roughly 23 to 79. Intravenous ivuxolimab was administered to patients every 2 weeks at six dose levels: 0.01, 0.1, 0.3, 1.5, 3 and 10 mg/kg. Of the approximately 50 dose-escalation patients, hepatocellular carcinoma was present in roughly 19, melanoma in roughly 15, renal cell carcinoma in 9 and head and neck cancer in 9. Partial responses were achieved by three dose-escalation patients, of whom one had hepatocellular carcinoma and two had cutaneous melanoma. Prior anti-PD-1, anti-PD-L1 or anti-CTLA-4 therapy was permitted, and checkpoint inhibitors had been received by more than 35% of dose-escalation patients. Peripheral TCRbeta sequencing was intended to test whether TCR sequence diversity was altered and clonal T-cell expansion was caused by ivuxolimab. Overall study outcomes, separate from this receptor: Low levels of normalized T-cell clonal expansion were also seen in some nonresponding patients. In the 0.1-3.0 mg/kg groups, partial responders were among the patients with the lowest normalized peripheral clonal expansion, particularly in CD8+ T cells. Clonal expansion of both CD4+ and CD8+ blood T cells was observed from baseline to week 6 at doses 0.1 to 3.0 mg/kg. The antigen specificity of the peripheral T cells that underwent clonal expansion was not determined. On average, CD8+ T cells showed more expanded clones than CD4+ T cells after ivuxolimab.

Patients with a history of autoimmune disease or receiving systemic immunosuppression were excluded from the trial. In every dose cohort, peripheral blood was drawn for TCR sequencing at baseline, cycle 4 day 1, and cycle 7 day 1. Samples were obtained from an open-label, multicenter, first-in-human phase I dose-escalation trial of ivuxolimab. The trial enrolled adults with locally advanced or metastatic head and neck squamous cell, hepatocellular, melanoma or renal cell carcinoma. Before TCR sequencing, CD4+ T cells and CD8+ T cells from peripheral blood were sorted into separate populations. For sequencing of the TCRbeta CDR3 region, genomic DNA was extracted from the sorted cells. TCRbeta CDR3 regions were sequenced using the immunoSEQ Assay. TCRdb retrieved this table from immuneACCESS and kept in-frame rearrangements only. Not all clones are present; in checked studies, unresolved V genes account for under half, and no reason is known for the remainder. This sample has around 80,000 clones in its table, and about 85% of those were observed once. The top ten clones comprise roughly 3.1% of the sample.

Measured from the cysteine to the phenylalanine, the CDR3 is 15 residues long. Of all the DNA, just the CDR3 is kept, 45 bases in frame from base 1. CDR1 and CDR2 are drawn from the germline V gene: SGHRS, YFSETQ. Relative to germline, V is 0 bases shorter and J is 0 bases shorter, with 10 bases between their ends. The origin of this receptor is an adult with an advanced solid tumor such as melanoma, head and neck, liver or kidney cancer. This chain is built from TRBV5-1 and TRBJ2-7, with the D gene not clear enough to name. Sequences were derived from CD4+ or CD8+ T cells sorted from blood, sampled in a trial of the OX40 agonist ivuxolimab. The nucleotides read TGCGCCAGCAGCTTGGGAGGTTTCAGCTCCTACGAGCAGTACTTC. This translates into CASSLGGFSSYEQYF.